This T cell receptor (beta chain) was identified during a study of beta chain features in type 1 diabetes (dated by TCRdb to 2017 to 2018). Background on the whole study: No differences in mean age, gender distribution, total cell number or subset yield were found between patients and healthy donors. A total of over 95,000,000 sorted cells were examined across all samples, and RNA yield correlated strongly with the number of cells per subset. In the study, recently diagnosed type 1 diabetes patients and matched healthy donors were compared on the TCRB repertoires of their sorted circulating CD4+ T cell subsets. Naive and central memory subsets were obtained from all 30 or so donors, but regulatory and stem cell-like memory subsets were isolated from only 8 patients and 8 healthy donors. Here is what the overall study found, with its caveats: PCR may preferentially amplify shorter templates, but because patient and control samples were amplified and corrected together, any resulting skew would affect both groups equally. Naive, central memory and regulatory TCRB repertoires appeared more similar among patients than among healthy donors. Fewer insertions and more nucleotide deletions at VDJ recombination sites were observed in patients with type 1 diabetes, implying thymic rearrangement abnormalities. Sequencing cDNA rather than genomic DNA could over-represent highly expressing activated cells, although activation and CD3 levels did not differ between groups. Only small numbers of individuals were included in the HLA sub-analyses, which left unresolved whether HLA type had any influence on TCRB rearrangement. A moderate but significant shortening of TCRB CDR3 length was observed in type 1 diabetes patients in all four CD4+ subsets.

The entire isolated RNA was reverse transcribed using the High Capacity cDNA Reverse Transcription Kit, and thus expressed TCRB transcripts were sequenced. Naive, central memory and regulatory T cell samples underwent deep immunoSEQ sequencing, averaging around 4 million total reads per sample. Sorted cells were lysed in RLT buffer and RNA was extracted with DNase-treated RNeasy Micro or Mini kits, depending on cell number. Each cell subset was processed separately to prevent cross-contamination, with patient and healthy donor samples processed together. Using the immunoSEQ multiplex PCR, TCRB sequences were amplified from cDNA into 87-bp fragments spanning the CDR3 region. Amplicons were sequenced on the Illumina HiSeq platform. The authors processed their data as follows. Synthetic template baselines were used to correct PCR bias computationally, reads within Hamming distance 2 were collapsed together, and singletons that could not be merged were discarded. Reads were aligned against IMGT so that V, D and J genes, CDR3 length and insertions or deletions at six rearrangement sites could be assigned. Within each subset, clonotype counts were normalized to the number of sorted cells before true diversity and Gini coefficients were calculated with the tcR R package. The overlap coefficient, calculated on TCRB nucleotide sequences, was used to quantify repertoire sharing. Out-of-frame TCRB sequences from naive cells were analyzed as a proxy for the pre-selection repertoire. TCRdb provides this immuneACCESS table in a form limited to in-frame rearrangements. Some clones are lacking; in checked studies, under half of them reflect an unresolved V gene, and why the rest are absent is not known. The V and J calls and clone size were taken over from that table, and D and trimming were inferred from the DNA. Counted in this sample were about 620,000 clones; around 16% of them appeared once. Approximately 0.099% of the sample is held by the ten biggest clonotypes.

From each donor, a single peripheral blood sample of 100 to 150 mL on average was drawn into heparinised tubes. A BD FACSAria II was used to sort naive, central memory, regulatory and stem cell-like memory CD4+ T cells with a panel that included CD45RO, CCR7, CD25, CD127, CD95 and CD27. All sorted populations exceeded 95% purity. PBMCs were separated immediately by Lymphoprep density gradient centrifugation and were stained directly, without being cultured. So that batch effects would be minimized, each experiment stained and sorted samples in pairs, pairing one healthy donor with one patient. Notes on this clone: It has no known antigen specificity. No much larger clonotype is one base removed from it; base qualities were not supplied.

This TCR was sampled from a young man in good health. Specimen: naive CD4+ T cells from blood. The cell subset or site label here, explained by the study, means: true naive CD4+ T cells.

The CDR3 sequence is CASSPWTLNTGELFF. The sequenced DNA is TGTGCCAGCAGCCCATGGACTCTGAACACCGGGGAGCTGTTTTTT. The rearrangement combines TRBV7-9 with TRBJ2-2; a tentative D match to TRBD2 spans 5 bases. The CDR3 sequence holds 15 residues, the cysteine and phenylalanine included. The only DNA kept is the CDR3, 45 bases in frame from the first base. Taken from the germline V gene (reference sequence), the CDR1 and CDR2 loops are SEHNR and FQNEAQ. V lost 5 bases and J lost 1 base; the stretch between them is 11 bases long.